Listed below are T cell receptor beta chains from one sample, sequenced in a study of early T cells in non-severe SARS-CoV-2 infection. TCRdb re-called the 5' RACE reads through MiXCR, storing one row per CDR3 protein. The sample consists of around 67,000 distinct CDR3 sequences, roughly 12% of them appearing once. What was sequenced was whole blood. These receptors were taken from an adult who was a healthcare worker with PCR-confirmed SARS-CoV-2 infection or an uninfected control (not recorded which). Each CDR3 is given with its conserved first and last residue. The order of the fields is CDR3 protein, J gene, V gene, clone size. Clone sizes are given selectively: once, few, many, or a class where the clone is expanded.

CDR3aa: CASPTSGGSYNEQFF
j_gene: TRBJ2-1
v_gene: TRBV5-1
abundance: many

CDR3aa: CASSEQGGGAYEQYF
j_gene: TRBJ2-7
v_gene: TRBV9
abundance: .

CDR3aa: CASSSGGHPPDTQYF
j_gene: TRBJ2-3
v_gene: TRBV18
abundance: .

CDR3aa: CASSPSPTYNEQLF
j_gene: TRBJ2-1
v_gene: TRBV7-2
abundance: .

CDR3aa: CASSPSWVHTGELFF
j_gene: TRBJ2-2
v_gene: TRBV11-2
abundance: few

CDR3aa: CASSESGRGVYNEQFF
j_gene: TRBJ2-1
v_gene: TRBV10-2
abundance: many

CDR3aa: CASSLAGQGQETQYF
j_gene: TRBJ2-5
v_gene: TRBV5-1
abundance: many

CDR3aa: CASSPGLAGRTDTQYF
j_gene: TRBJ2-3
v_gene: TRBV7-9
abundance: many

CDR3aa: CSVAGSGRDTGELFF
j_gene: TRBJ2-2
v_gene: TRBV29-1
abundance: many

CDR3aa: CASSEGLVCNEQFF
j_gene: TRBJ2-1
v_gene: TRBV6-1
abundance: few

CDR3aa: CASSFSMSSNQPQHF
j_gene: TRBJ1-5
v_gene: TRBV12-3/TRBV12-4
abundance: many

CDR3aa: CASSPIAGGAKNIQYF
j_gene: TRBJ2-4
v_gene: TRBV9
abundance: many

CDR3aa: CASSFTGTDGYTF
j_gene: TRBJ1-2
v_gene: TRBV9
abundance: .

CDR3aa: CASSLQGGSTDTQYF
j_gene: TRBJ2-3
v_gene: TRBV5-1
abundance: few

CDR3aa: CASSFIGTNTEAFF
j_gene: TRBJ1-1
v_gene: TRBV7-9
abundance: many

CDR3aa: CASRPQGGEQYF
j_gene: TRBJ2-7
v_gene: TRBV6-6
abundance: many

CDR3aa: CSVEATSHNEQFF
j_gene: TRBJ2-1
v_gene: TRBV29-1
abundance: many